The 28 T cell receptor beta chains listed next were all sequenced from one sample in a study of shared clonotypes between healthy human individuals. Assay: immunoSEQ multiplex PCR; the TCRdb copy retains only in-frame clones and omits some. The data contain 2,500,000 or so clones, 90% to 95% of them seen just once; the ten biggest clones take up more than 0.35%. The sample taken for sequencing was naive CD4+ T cells from PBMCs. The subset here: CD45RA+ positively selected. The receptor source for this set is a man aged 18 to 35 in good health. Some clones in this sample may be carry-over from other donors' samples.

Here the CDR3 reads CASSSPGLASEQYF. The CDR3 DNA reads as TGTGCCAGCAGTTCCCCTGGACTAGCGAGCGAGCAGTACTTC. The V call is TRBV28, the J call TRBJ2-7; 9 bases fit TRBD2. The CDR3 is made up of 14 amino acids. From germline, CDR1 is MDHEN and CDR2 SYDVKM. The V gene end was trimmed by 4 bases and the J gene end by 6 bases; junction bases not matched to a gene: 7.

This clone was seen just once. The chain employs TRBV4-1 and TRBJ1-4; a possible D gene is TRBD1 (6 bases). The CDR3 runs 14 residues. The germline V and J ends were trimmed by 0 bases and 7 bases, with 9 bases remaining between them. The germline CDR1 and CDR2 sequences are MGHRA and YSYEKL. Here the CDR3 DNA reads TGCGCCAGCAGCCAAGAAGGGGACACTGAAAAACTGTTTTTT. Its translation is CASSQEGDTEKLFF.

This chain links TRBV4-1 with TRBJ1-4; perhaps TRBD1 as D (5 bases). The CDR3 is made up of 16 amino acids. Deletions cut 1 base from V and 4 bases from J, with 13 bases between. Germline V gene data show CDR1 as MGHRA and CDR2 as YSYEKL. CDR3 sequence: CASSQGSGGNNEKLFF. The CDR3 coding sequence is TGCGCCAGCAGCCAAGGAAGCGGGGGGAATAATGAAAAACTGTTTTTT.

The chain couples TRBV5-1 to TRBJ2-1; 8 bases map to TRBD2. Germline V gene lookup returns CDR1 SGHRS and CDR2 YFSETQ. The CDR3 sequence is 16 residues long. V shed 0 bases and J 6 bases; nucleotides not matched to a gene: 8. The CDR3: CASSLARLAGGNEQFF. CDR3 coding DNA: TGCGCCAGCAGCTTGGCCCGGCTAGCGGGCGGCAATGAGCAGTTCTTC.

The V call is TRBV7-2, the J call TRBJ2-6; weak D call: TRBD2 (5 bases). CDR1 SGHTA and CDR2 FQGNSA come from the germline V gene. The CDR3 is made up of 15 amino acids. V dropped 5 bases and J dropped 0 bases, with 8 bases sitting between them. The CDR3 reads CASSPAGSGANVLTF. In DNA form, the CDR3 reads TGTGCCAGCAGCCCCGCGGGCTCTGGGGCCAACGTCCTGACTTTC.

In the case of this clone: The same CDR3 is also encoded by other DNA sequences in this sample. The genes are TRBV6-5 and TRBJ1-1; no clear D. The V end was cut by 6 bases, the J end by 1 base, with 6 bases between. Germline assignment: CDR1 MNHEY and CDR2 SVGAGI. The CDR3 length is 12 residues. The CDR3 coding sequence is TGTGCCAGCAGGACGGGGAACACTGAAGCTTTCTTT. Translation gives CASRTGNTEAFF.

This clone was seen once. This rearrangement joins TRBV27 to TRBJ2-5, with TRBD2 as a possible D gene (6 bases). CDR3 length: 13 residues. V was trimmed by 2 bases and J by 11 bases, leaving 15 bases between them. Germline V gene data show CDR1 as MNHEY and CDR2 as SMNVEV (reference sequence). The DNA of the CDR3 is TGTGCCAGCAGTTTAACGGACCGGGAGCCGCAGTACTTC. It codes for CASSLTDREPQYF.

The chain joins TRBV27 to TRBJ1-5; the match to TRBD1 covers 10 bases. Looked up from germline, CDR1 is MNHEY and CDR2 is SMNVEV (reference sequence). The length of the CDR3 is 14 residues. The V gene end was trimmed by 7 bases and the J gene end by 4 bases; junction bases not matched to a gene: 4. The CDR3 bases are TGTGCCAGCACAAGGACAGGGGGGAATCAGCCCCAGCATTTT. It encodes CASTRTGGNQPQHF.

CDR3 sequence reads: CASSLAQVLETQYF. CDR3 sequence (DNA): TGTGCCAGCAGCTTAGCCCAAGTTTTAGAGACCCAGTACTTC. This rearrangement joins TRBV7-9 to TRBJ2-5, with D unclear. CDR1 and CDR2 (germline): SEHNR, FQNEAQ (reference sequence). V was shortened by 0 bases and J by 4 bases, with 9 bases between the two germline ends. The CDR3 spans 14 residues. The whole variable domain, filled in from reference TRBV7-9 and TRBJ2-5, reads DTGVSQNPRHKITKRGQNVTFRCDPISEHNRLYWYRQTLGQGPEFLTYFQNEAQLEKSRLLSDRFSAERPKGSFSTLEIQRTEQGDSAMYLCASSLAQVLETQYFGPGTRLLVL.

This chain joins TRBV10-1 and TRBJ2-1; 13 bases match TRBD2. V was pared by 0 bases and J by 8 bases, with 7 bases of the junction left unmatched. This CDR3 region has 17 residues. Germline V gene sequence: CDR1 WNHNN, CDR2 SYGVQD (reference sequence). The CDR3 nucleotides are TGCGCCAGCAGTGAGTCGAGTGGACTAGCGGGAGTTGATGAGCAGTTCTTC. Encoded protein: CASSESSGLAGVDEQFF.

This clone was recorded a few times. V usage is TRBV4-3 and J usage is TRBJ2-6, with D unresolved. V gave up 0 bases and J gave up 13 bases, with 10 bases separating them. The germline V gene has CDR1 LGHNA and CDR2 YSLEER. The CDR3 contains 13 residues. This CDR3 reads CASSQESGLVLTF. Written as DNA, the CDR3 is TGCGCCAGCAGCCAAGAATCAGGCCTAGTCCTGACTTTC.

In the case of this clone: This CDR3 is also generated by other DNA sequences in the sample. The CDR3 bases are TGCAGCGTTTCATCCGGGACAGAAGCTTTCTTT. Translated: CSVSSGTEAFF. The chain carries TRBV29-1 and TRBJ1-1; D is possibly TRBD1 (6 bases). The germline gives CDR1 SQVTM, CDR2 ANQGSEA. This CDR3 is built from 11 residues. V was shortened by 5 bases and J by 8 bases, with 12 bases between the two germline ends.

The chain links TRBV5-1 to TRBJ1-2; 8 bases line up with TRBD1. Trimming took 0 bases from V and 0 from J; bases not matched to a gene: 4. The CDR3 has 16 residues. Germline CDR1 and CDR2: SGHRS and YFSETQ. CDR3 sequence (DNA): TGCGCCAGCAGCTTGGATCCAGGGGGCGCTAACTATGGCTACACCTTC. It encodes CASSLDPGGANYGYTF.

The chain has TRBV11-2 and TRBJ1-6, with D unresolved. V was clipped by 2 bases and J by 7 bases, with 9 bases between them. Germline CDR1 SGHAT, CDR2 FQNNGV. The CDR3 sequence is 14 residues long. CDR3 sequence reads: CASSLLTSNSPLHF. Written as DNA, the CDR3 is TGTGCCAGCAGCTTACTGACTTCAAATTCACCCCTCCACTTT.

Comment on this clone: Distinct nucleotide sequences in the sample also encode this CDR3. The V gene is TRBV5-4, the J gene TRBJ2-7, with 12 bases matching TRBD2. CDR1 and CDR2 (germline): SGHNT, YYREEE (reference sequence). V was clipped by 4 bases and J by 1 base; unmatched bases: 6. The CDR3 contains 16 residues. CDR3: CASSKPGTSGSYEQYF. CDR3 sequence (DNA): TGTGCCAGCAGCAAACCCGGGACTAGCGGGTCCTACGAGCAGTACTTC.

V is TRBV6-1 and J is TRBJ2-5, with D unclear. V was cut by 7 bases and J by 0 bases, with 6 bases left in between. The CDR3 is 12 amino acids. Germline lookup yields CDR1 MNHNS and CDR2 SASEGT. CDR3 region: CASTGNQETQYF. DNA for the CDR3: TGTGCCAGCACGGGTAACCAAGAGACCCAGTACTTC.

The chain uses TRBV15 and TRBJ1-2; 7 positions match TRBD1. Germline assignment: CDR1 LNHNV and CDR2 YYDKDF (reference sequence). The junction had 8 bases not matched to a gene; V was cut back by 3 bases and J by 7 bases. The CDR3 is 14 residues long. The CDR3 sequence is CATSSFQGGRGYTF. In DNA form, the CDR3 reads TGTGCCACCAGCAGTTTCCAGGGGGGCCGTGGCTACACCTTC.

This chain uses TRBV20-1 with TRBJ2-1; the D gene is possibly TRBD1 (5 bases). The CDR3 spans 11 residues. Germline CDR1 DFQATT, CDR2 SNEGSKA (reference sequence). V lost 5 bases, J lost 6 bases, and 8 bases lay in between. The CDR3 loop reads CSAYDSNEQFF. For the CDR3, the DNA is TGCAGTGCTTACGACAGCAATGAGCAGTTCTTC.

The chain has TRBV6-4 and TRBJ2-2, with a weak D call TRBD2 (6 bases). V lost 4 bases to trimming and J lost 6 bases, with 15 bases between them. In germline, CDR1 is MRHNA, CDR2 SNTAGT. This CDR3 has 15 residues. DNA for the CDR3: TGTGCCAGCAGTGGGGACGGGAGTTATCCCGGGGAGCTGTTTTTT. Translating it yields CASSGDGSYPGELFF.

V usage is TRBV2 and J usage is TRBJ2-7; 7 bases align to TRBD2. The V gene's germline CDR1 is SNHLY and CDR2 FYNNEI. The CDR3 runs to 15 residues. V trimming: 3 bases; J trimming: 6 bases; junction bases outside the gene matches: 11. In DNA form, the CDR3 reads TGTGCCAGCAGTGAGAGTCTCGCGGGAGAGATCGAGCAGTACTTC. Translation gives CASSESLAGEIEQYF.

This clone has a handful of counts. At one end, the junction sequence differs from germline, possibly due to a read error. This chain uses TRBV10-2 with TRBJ1-5, with D unresolved. CDR1 and CDR2 from the germline V gene are WSHSY and SAAADI. The CDR3 length is 13 residues. The CDR3 here is CASRENGNQHQHF. As DNA, the CDR3 is TGCGCCAGCAGGGAGAATGGCAATCAGCACCAGCATTTT.

The rearrangement uses TRBV28 and TRBJ1-1; TRBD1 agrees at 8 bases. Trimming cost V 9 bases and J 2 bases; bases outside gene matches: 11. Germline CDR1 is MDHEN and CDR2 is SYDVKM. The CDR3 covers 15 residues. CDR3 sequence (DNA): TGTGCCAGTTTTCCACAGGGGGAAGTTAACACTGAAGCTTTCTTT. Its translation: CASFPQGEVNTEAFF.

V is TRBV6-6 and J is TRBJ2-5, with a possible D match to TRBD2 (5 bases). V lost 6 bases and J 4 bases, leaving 12 bases between the germline ends. Germline CDR1 and CDR2: MNHNY and SVGAGI (reference sequence). CDR3 length: 13 residues. The CDR3 loop is CASRDGRGETQYF. Written as DNA, the CDR3 is TGTGCCAGCAGGGATGGACGGGGAGAGACCCAGTACTTC.

Concerning this clone: Other DNA sequences from this sample encode an identical CDR3 as well. The V and J genes are TRBV7-9 and TRBJ2-2, with a weak D call TRBD2 (5 bases). The CDR3 sequence is 14 residues long. V lost 1 base and J lost 6, with 9 bases in between. Germline CDR1 SEHNR, CDR2 FQNEAQ (reference sequence). CDR3 loop: CASSLGLAAGELFF. In DNA, the CDR3 is TGTGCCAGCAGCTTAGGCCTAGCCGCCGGGGAGCTGTTTTTT.

The chain joins TRBV7-8 to TRBJ2-5, with 9 bases matching TRBD2. The CDR3 runs 16 residues. V lost 3 bases and J lost 5; bases outside the gene matches: 10. The germline V gene has CDR1 SGHVS and CDR2 FQNEAQ. CDR3 sequence reads: CASSFKGAGGPETQYF. As DNA, the CDR3 is TGTGCCAGCAGCTTTAAGGGGGCGGGAGGGCCGGAGACCCAGTACTTC.

This clone was counted a few times. V and J are TRBV4-1 and TRBJ2-7; 11 bases match TRBD2. CDR3 length: 17 amino acids. Germline CDR1 MGHRA, CDR2 YSYEKL. Trimming at V came to 1 base and at J to 2 bases, leaving 7 bases not matched to a gene. This chain's CDR3 is CASSQVLLAGVTYEQYF. DNA for the CDR3: TGCGCCAGCAGCCAAGTATTACTAGCGGGAGTCACCTACGAGCAGTACTTC.

In DNA form, the CDR3 reads TGTGCCAGCAGCAAGTACATAGGGACTAGCAGCCCAGATACGCAGTATTTT. This gives the protein CASSKYIGTSSPDTQYF. This rearrangement joins TRBV7-6 to TRBJ2-3; 9 bases match TRBD2. Germline values: CDR1 SGHVS, CDR2 FNYEAQ. The CDR3 length is 17 residues. V lost 5 bases, J lost 4 bases, and 13 bases stayed unmatched.

The chain uses TRBV4-1 and TRBJ2-1; the match to TRBD2 covers 7 bases. The CDR3 contains 16 residues. Per the germline V gene, CDR1 is MGHRA and CDR2 is YSYEKL. The trim removed 1 base at V and 7 bases at J, leaving 10 bases unmatched. CDR3 loop: CASSQVYGVGRNEQFF. In DNA form, the CDR3 reads TGCGCCAGCAGCCAAGTGTACGGCGTCGGGAGGAATGAGCAGTTCTTC.